These 24 T cell receptor beta chains originate from one sample sequenced in a study of T-cell memory formation after mild COVID-19. From the 5' RACE reads, TCRdb called clonotypes with MiXCR, one entry per CDR3 protein. The data hold around 530,000 distinct CDR3 sequences, with roughly 21% observed a single time. The source material was PBMCs or a T cell subset sorted from them (not recorded which). The receptor set was obtained from an adult woman who had mild COVID-19 (a few samples of this study predate the infection). Cell type and time point are not known.

The rearrangement uses TRBV7-6 and TRBJ2-3; D not resolved. Trimming took off 5 bases at V and 6 bases at J, with 15 bases between the two ends. Germline V gene sequence: CDR1 SGHVS, CDR2 FNYEAQ. The CDR3 contains 14 residues. The CDR3 nucleotides are TGTGCCAGCAGCCGAAGACCCGGGTCGGATACGCAGTATTTT. It is translated as CASSRRPGSDTQYF.

The chain links TRBV24-1 to TRBJ2-1; 8 bases line up with TRBD2. Germline trimming cut 0 bases from V and 7 bases from J; bases unmatched to any gene: 16. This CDR3 is 19 amino acids long. The V gene's germline CDR1 is KGHDR and CDR2 SFDVKD. DNA of the CDR3: TGTGCCACCAGTGATTTGTTGCTAGCGGGCCCTGGGGGGCCTAATGAGCAGTTCTTC. Its translation is CATSDLLLAGPGGPNEQFF.

The V and J genes are TRBV11-2 and TRBJ1-4; D gene uncertain. Germline values: CDR1 SGHAT, CDR2 FQNNGV. This CDR3 has 13 amino acids. Trimming took 0 bases from V and 10 from J, leaving 9 bases between them. In nucleotides, the CDR3 is TGTGCCAGCAGCTTAGACTATGCTGGAAAACTGTTTTTT. Protein: CASSLDYAGKLFF.

This clonotype was observed a few times. The rearrangement links TRBV6-6 to TRBJ2-3; D might be TRBD1 or TRBD2, each matching 6 bases. V was pared by 5 bases and J by 8 bases, with 20 bases between. The CDR3 length is 15 residues. Germline V CDR1 and CDR2: MNHNY, SVGAGI (reference sequence). In DNA, the CDR3 is TGTGCCAGCAGTGGCGGAGGAGGGGGGCTAGCTACGCAGTATTTT. This sequence encodes CASSGGGGGLATQYF.

CDR3 coding DNA: TGCAGTGCTAGACAGAGCAATCAGCCCCAGCATTTT. It specifies CSARQSNQPQHF. V usage is TRBV20-1 and J usage is TRBJ1-5; no firm D call. Between the trimmed V and J ends, which lost 2 bases and 1 base, there was a span of 3 bases. The CDR3 length is 12 residues. Per the germline V gene, CDR1 is DFQATT and CDR2 is SNEGSKA (reference sequence).

This clonotype occurred a few times. The rearrangement links TRBV20-1 to TRBJ2-3; TRBD2 aligns across 9 bases. The CDR3 is made up of 16 amino acids. Germline loops: CDR1 DFQATT, CDR2 SNEGSKA (reference sequence). V trimming: 0 bases; J trimming: 5 bases; junction bases outside the gene matches: 9. The CDR3 DNA is TGCAGTGCTAGAGAGCTAGCGGGATCTGTGGGAGATACGCAGTATTTT. Its translation: CSARELAGSVGDTQYF.

This chain uses TRBV4-1 with TRBJ2-7, with D possibly being TRBD2 (6 bases). Trimming took 6 bases from V and 0 from J, leaving 18 bases between them. The germline CDR1 and CDR2 sequences are MGHRA and YSYEKL. The CDR3 loop spans 16 amino acids. This CDR3 is CASRRDKDGSSYEQYF. The CDR3 nucleotides are TGCGCCAGCAGACGAGACAAGGACGGGAGCTCCTACGAGCAGTACTTC.

The chain joins TRBV4-1 to TRBJ2-7, with D maybe TRBD1 (6 bases). Germline V gene data show CDR1 as MGHRA and CDR2 as YSYEKL. V lost 1 base to trimming and J lost 3 bases, with 13 bases between them. This CDR3 region has 15 residues. The CDR3: CASSQGTAPSYEQYF. The DNA for the CDR3 is TGCGCCAGCAGCCAAGGGACAGCGCCCAGCTACGAGCAGTACTTC.

This chain joins TRBV5-1 and TRBJ2-7, with D possibly TRBD2 on 7 matching bases. V lost 2 bases to trimming and J lost 7 bases, with 19 bases between them. CDR1 is SGHRS, CDR2 YFSETQ, per germline. The CDR3 runs 15 residues. CDR3 protein: CASSLRGASVEEQYF. The CDR3 region has the DNA TGCGCCAGCAGCTTACGGGGGGCGAGTGTAGAAGAGCAGTACTTC.

The gene calls are TRBV7-3 and TRBJ2-5; 9 positions match TRBD2. Germline CDR1 is SGHTA and CDR2 is FQGTGA. V shed 2 bases, J shed 1 base, and the junction held 2 bases outside the gene matches. This CDR3 is built from 15 residues. CDR3 loop: CASSLVAGAQETQYF. CDR3 DNA sequence: TGTGCCAGCAGCTTAGTAGCGGGGGCCCAAGAGACCCAGTACTTC.

This clonotype showed up many times. The chain combines TRBV4-1 with TRBJ1-2; possible D gene TRBD1, 6 bases. Germline V gene data show CDR1 as MGHRA and CDR2 as YSYEKL. V gave up 0 bases and J gave up 2 bases, with 10 bases separating them. The CDR3 is 15 residues long. CDR3 bases: TGCGCCAGCAGCCAAGAGAAGACAGGCAACTATGGCTACACCTTC. Translated: CASSQEKTGNYGYTF.

This clonotype was detected ten times or more. This rearrangement joins TRBV29-1 to TRBJ2-1, with unresolved D. V was clipped by 6 bases and J by 0 bases, with 9 bases between them. This CDR3 spans 13 amino acids. Germline V gives CDR1 SQVTM, CDR2 ANQGSEA. The DNA for the CDR3 is TGCAGCGTCGGACGCGGCTCCTACAATGAGCAGTTCTTC. This encodes CSVGRGSYNEQFF.

Only a few counts were recorded for this clonotype. The genes are TRBV29-1 and TRBJ1-5, with D maybe TRBD1 (5 bases). This CDR3 is 13 amino acids long. Trimming pared 6 bases from V and 3 bases from J, leaving 12 bases between. Germline CDR1 SQVTM, CDR2 ANQGSEA. The CDR3 DNA is TGCAGCGTGGGAGGGACCAACAATCAGCCCCAGCATTTT. This codes for CSVGGTNNQPQHF.

This clonotype was observed at least ten times. V usage is TRBV5-1 and J usage is TRBJ1-1; D is perhaps TRBD1 (6 bases). This CDR3 has 14 residues. CDR1 and CDR2 from the germline V gene are SGHRS and YFSETQ. V was shortened by 4 bases and J by 1 base, with 11 bases between the two germline ends. CDR3 coding DNA: TGCGCCAGCAGCGGCTGGGACAAGAACACTGAAGCTTTCTTT. Translation gives CASSGWDKNTEAFF.

The V call is TRBV7-6, the J call TRBJ2-2; 12 positions match TRBD2. Germline loops: CDR1 SGHVS, CDR2 FNYEAQ. The CDR3 loop spans 19 amino acids. The J segment lost 0 bases and the V segment lost 4 bases, leaving 9 bases of the junction unmatched. The CDR3 DNA is TGTGCCAGCAGCTCAGGACTAGCGGGATTTAACGCGAACACCGGGGAGCTGTTTTTT. Translated: CASSSGLAGFNANTGELFF.

This clonotype was detected only a few times. The chain is built from TRBV12-5 and TRBJ2-5; 9 bases line up with TRBD2. V trimming: 7 bases; J trimming: 3 bases; junction bases outside the gene matches: 15. The CDR3 is 17 residues long. Germline V gene data show CDR1 as LGHNT and CDR2 as FRNRAP. The CDR3 region has the DNA TGTGCTAGTGCCCCGGGGGGGAGCGGGAGGCACGAAGAGACCCAGTACTTC. Its translation: CASAPGGSGRHEETQYF.

This clonotype was seen more than once but under ten times. The chain is built from TRBV7-2 and TRBJ1-2; 8 positions match TRBD1. J gave up 2 bases and V 5 bases, and 4 bases lay outside the gene matches. The CDR3 runs to 14 residues. Germline V gene lookup returns CDR1 SGHTA and CDR2 FQGNSA. CDR3 residues: CASSDRGSNYGYTF. The CDR3 DNA is TGTGCCAGCAGCGACAGGGGTTCGAACTATGGCTACACCTTC.

The rearrangement uses TRBV20-1 and TRBJ1-1; the D is unclear. CDR3 length: 12 amino acids. Trimming shortened V by 5 bases and J by 1 base, and 8 bases separated the two germline ends. CDR1 DFQATT and CDR2 SNEGSKA come from the germline V gene (reference sequence). CDR3 sequence reads: CSALTTNTEAFF. DNA of the CDR3: TGCAGTGCTTTAACAACGAACACTGAAGCTTTCTTT.

The rearrangement joins TRBV24-1 to TRBJ1-5; 8 positions agree with TRBD1. With V trimmed by 3 bases and J by 6 bases, 3 bases remained unmatched. Germline V gene sequence: CDR1 KGHDR, CDR2 SFDVKD. The CDR3 has 14 residues. CDR3 amino acids: CATSDDRGGQPQHF. DNA of the CDR3: TGTGCCACCAGTGATGACAGGGGAGGTCAGCCCCAGCATTTT.

The chain employs TRBV4-1 and TRBJ2-3; D is undetermined. The CDR3 covers 14 residues. V was clipped by 1 base and J by 0 bases, with 5 bases between them. Germline CDR1 MGHRA, CDR2 YSYEKL. CDR3: CASSQAMSTDTQYF. The CDR3 DNA sequence: TGCGCCAGCAGCCAAGCCATGAGCACAGATACGCAGTATTTT.

This clonotype was seen many times. The chain combines TRBV10-3 with TRBJ1-2; a possible D gene is TRBD1 (5 bases). In germline, CDR1 is ENHRY, CDR2 SYGVKD. Trimming shortened V by 7 bases and J by 4 bases, and 13 bases separated the two germline ends. The CDR3 totals 13 residues. The CDR3 coding sequence is TGTGCCATCACCTCGGACAAAACCTATGGCTACACCTTC. Translated: CAITSDKTYGYTF.

This clonotype has more than one count but fewer than ten. The J gene is TRBJ1-1, the V gene TRBV6-1; possible D gene TRBD1, 5 bases. V gave up 7 bases and J gave up 0 bases, with 12 bases separating them. CDR3 length equals 14 residues. Germline assignment: CDR1 MNHNS and CDR2 SASEGT. CDR3 sequence: CASKDEGLNTEAFF. The DNA of the CDR3 is TGTGCCAGCAAGGACGAGGGGTTGAACACTGAAGCTTTCTTT.

This rearrangement joins TRBV6-1 to TRBJ1-5, with D unclear. The germline V gene encodes CDR1 MNHNS and CDR2 SASEGT. V was clipped by 4 bases and J by 2 bases, with 6 bases between them. The CDR3 runs to 13 residues. This CDR3 reads CASSGEGNQPQHF. The CDR3 coding sequence is TGTGCCAGCAGTGGGGAAGGCAATCAGCCCCAGCATTTT.

This clonotype was recorded a few times. The chain employs TRBV5-1 and TRBJ2-6; possible D gene TRBD2, 6 bases. Between the trimmed V and J ends, which lost 5 bases and 1 base, there was a span of 7 bases. Looked up from germline, CDR1 is SGHRS and CDR2 is YFSETQ. The CDR3 loop spans 14 amino acids. The DNA of the CDR3 is TGCGCCAGCAGGGCGGGGTCTGGGGCCAACGTCCTGACTTTC. Translated, it gives CASRAGSGANVLTF.